This TCR beta chain was sequenced for a study of T-cell memory formation after mild COVID-19. This CDR3 has 13 amino acids. Germline loops: CDR1 SGHRS, CDR2 YFSETQ. V dropped 0 bases and J dropped 8 bases, with 9 bases sitting between them. TCRdb re-analysed the 5' RACE reads in MiXCR, keeping a single row per CDR3 protein. The sample consists of a few hundred thousand distinct CDR3 sequences, about a sixth of them appearing once. This sequence joins TRBV5-1 and TRBJ1-5; TRBD1 might be the D (5 bases). This TCR was sampled from a man between 18 and 35 years old who had mild COVID-19 (a few samples of this study predate the infection). Cell type and time point are not known. The sequencing input was PBMCs or a T cell subset sorted from them (not recorded which). The CDR3 DNA follows: TGCGCCAGCAGCTTGGGGCAGGGAGAGCCCCAGCATTTT. Protein: CASSLGQGEPQHF.